Listed below are T cell receptor beta chains from one sample, sequenced in a study of cytomegalovirus exposure and HLA in healthy donors. Measured with immunoSEQ multiplex PCR; TCRdb has only the in-frame clones, and not every one. The sample comprises about 90,000 clones, over 60% of which are singletons, and 3% to 4% rests with the top ten. Sequencing used PBMCs. The receptors come from a man younger than 40 in good health and CMV-seronegative. The CDR3 runs from the conserved cysteine through the conserved F or W.

CDR3,V
CASRPQRGDTDTQYF,TRBV6-5
CASSFSGTGNYEQYF,TRBV28
CAIGGLANYGYTF,TRBV10-3
CASSPPGQNSNQPQHF,TRBV18
CASSVGGQGEAFF,TRBV9
CASSLRTSGSAYEQYF,TRBV7-8
CAIRTGVGNTEAFF,TRBV10-3
CASSPPGGASQPQHF,TRBV5-8
CASSLAGGSPREQYF,TRBV5-1
CASSAGQGVMSGKLFF,TRBV9
CASMLATGGTNEKLFF,TRBV10-2
CASNLARGAYEQYF,TRBV5-6
CASSYLGGDTGELFF,TRBV7-2
CATSREQGVGKLFF,TRBV15
CASSTQGGLLNTEAFF,TRBV7-3
CASSLGGGGYNEQFF,TRBV5-1
CASSLGYLNRGPNTEAFF,TRBV11-2
CASSLQGSSYNEQFF,TRBV27